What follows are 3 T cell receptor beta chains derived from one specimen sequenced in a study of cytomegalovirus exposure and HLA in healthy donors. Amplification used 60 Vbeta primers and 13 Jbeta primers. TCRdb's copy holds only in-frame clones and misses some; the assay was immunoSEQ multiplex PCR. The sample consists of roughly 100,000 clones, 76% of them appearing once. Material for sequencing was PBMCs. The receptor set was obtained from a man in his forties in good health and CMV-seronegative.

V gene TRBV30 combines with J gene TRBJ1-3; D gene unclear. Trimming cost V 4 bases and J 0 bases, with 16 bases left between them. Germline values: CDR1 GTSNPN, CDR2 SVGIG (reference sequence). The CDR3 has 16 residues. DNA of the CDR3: TGTGCCTGGACTCGCCCCCTCAGAAGCTCTGGAAACACCATATATTTT. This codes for CAWTRPLRSSGNTIYF. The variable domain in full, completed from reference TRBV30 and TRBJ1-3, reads SQTIHQWPATLVQPVGSPLSLECTVEGTSNPNLYWYRQAAGRGLQLLFYSVGIGQISSEVPQNLSASRPQDRQFILSSKKLLLSDSGFYLCAWTRPLRSSGNTIYFGEGSWLTVV.

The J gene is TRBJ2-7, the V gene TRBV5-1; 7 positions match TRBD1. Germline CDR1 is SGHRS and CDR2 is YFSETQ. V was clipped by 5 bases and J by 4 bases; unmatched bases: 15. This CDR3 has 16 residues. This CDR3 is CASRKETTGNRYEQYF. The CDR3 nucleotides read TGCGCCAGCAGGAAAGAAACGACAGGGAATAGGTACGAGCAGTACTTC.

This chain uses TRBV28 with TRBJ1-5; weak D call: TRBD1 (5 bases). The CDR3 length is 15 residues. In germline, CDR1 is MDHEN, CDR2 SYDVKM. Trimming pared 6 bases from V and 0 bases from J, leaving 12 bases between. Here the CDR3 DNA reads TGTGCCAGCAGAACTACAGGAAATAGCAATCAGCCCCAGCATTTT. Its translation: CASRTTGNSNQPQHF.